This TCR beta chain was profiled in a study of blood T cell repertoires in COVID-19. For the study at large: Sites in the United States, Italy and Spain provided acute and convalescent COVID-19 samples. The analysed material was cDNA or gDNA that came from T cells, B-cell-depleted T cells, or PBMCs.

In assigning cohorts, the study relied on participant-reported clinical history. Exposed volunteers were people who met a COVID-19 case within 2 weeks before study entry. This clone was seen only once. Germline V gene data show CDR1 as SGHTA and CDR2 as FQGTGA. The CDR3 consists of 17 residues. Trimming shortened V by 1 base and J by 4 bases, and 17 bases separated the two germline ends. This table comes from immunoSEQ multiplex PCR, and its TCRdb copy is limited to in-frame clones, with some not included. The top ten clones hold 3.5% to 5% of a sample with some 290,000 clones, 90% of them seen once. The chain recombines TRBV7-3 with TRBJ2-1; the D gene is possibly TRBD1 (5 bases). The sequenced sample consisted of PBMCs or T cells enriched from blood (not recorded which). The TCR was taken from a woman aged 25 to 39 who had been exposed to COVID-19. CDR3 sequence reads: CASSLSQIRQSYNEQFF. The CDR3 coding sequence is TGTGCCAGCAGCTTAAGCCAAATTCGACAGTCTTACAATGAGCAGTTCTTC. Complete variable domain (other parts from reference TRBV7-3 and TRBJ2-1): GAGVSQTPSNKVTEKGKYVELRCDPISGHTALYWYRQSLGQGPEFLIYFQGTGAADDSGLPNDRFFAVRPEGSVSTLKIQRTERGDSAVYLCASSLSQIRQSYNEQFFGPGTRLTVL.